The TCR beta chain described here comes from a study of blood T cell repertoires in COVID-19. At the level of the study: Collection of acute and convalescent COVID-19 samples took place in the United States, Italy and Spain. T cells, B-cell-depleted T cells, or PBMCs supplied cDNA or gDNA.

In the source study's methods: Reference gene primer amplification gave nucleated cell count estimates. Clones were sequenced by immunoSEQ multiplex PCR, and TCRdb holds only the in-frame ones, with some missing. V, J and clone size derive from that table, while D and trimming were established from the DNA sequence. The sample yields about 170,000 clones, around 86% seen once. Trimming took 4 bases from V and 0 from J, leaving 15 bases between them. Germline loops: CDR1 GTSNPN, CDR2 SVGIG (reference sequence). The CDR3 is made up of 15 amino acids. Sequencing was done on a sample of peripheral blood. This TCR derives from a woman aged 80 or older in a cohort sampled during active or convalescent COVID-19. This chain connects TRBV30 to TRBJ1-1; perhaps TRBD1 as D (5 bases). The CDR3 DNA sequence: TGTGCCTGGACCAAGGAGGGGTCTTTGAACACTGAAGCTTTCTTT. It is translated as CAWTKEGSLNTEAFF.